The 30 T cell receptor beta chains in this list originate from one sample, sequenced in a study of blood T cell repertoires in COVID-19. Only in-frame clones appear in the TCRdb table, and some are missing; sequencing was by immunoSEQ multiplex PCR. In the table there are 250,000 or so clones, around 86% of which are singletons. The sample was PBMCs or T cells enriched from blood (not recorded which). The source is a young woman who had recovered from COVID-19.

J is TRBJ1-2 and V is TRBV4-3; no firm D call. Germline values: CDR1 LGHNA, CDR2 YSLEER. The length of the CDR3 is 13 residues. V was pared by 1 base and J by 6 bases, with 9 bases between. As DNA, the CDR3 is TGCGCCAGCAGCCAAGTTACCGGTCATGGCTACACCTTC. Protein: CASSQVTGHGYTF.

The chain links TRBV30 to TRBJ1-6; D might be TRBD1 (6 bases). From germline, CDR1 is GTSNPN and CDR2 SVGIG (reference sequence). The germline V and J ends were trimmed by 3 bases and 8 bases, with 11 bases remaining between them. The CDR3 consists of 13 residues. The CDR3 region is CAWSANRDSPLHF. CDR3 in DNA: TGTGCCTGGAGCGCCAACAGGGATTCACCCCTCCACTTT.

The chain links TRBV5-1 to TRBJ2-1, with 16 bases aligning to TRBD2. This CDR3 has 19 residues. Germline-derived CDR1 and CDR2 are SGHRS and YFSETQ. V lost 0 bases and J lost 5; bases outside the gene matches: 8. This chain's CDR3 is CASSLGGTSGRALDNEQFF. The DNA of the CDR3 is TGCGCCAGCAGCTTGGGAGGGACTAGCGGGAGGGCCCTGGACAATGAGCAGTTCTTC.

As concerns this clone: A much larger clone differs by one base, so this may be a read error. The same CDR3 arises from other DNA sequences in this sample as well. The chain carries TRBV19 and TRBJ1-3, with TRBD1 as a possible D gene (6 bases). In germline, CDR1 is LNHDA, CDR2 SQIVND (reference sequence). The CDR3 runs to 20 residues. With 3 bases removed from V and 0 bases from J, the gap between germline ends came to 24 bases. CDR3 sequence reads: CASSITRWDRGQNSGNTIYF. CDR3 DNA: TGTGCCAGTAGTATCACCCGCTGGGATAGGGGACAAAACTCTGGAAACACCATATATTTT.

The rearrangement links TRBV12-5 to TRBJ1-5; D is ambiguous. Germline CDR1 and CDR2: LGHNT and FRNRAP. V was shortened by 6 bases and J by 2 bases, with 20 bases between the two germline ends. The CDR3 length is 17 residues. CDR3 protein: CASGPGGGGGGNQPQHF. In nucleotides, the CDR3 is TGTGCTAGTGGCCCTGGTGGTGGCGGAGGAGGCAATCAGCCCCAGCATTTT.

The chain is built from TRBV11-2 and TRBJ1-2, with D possibly being TRBD1 (6 bases). Germline V gives CDR1 SGHAT, CDR2 FQNNGV. V was clipped by 2 bases and J by 5 bases, with 18 bases between them. The CDR3 totals 16 residues. The CDR3 region has the DNA TGTGCCAGCAGCTTAAGGAATTCGGGACACTCATATGGCTACACCTTC. Amino acids: CASSLRNSGHSYGYTF. Complete variable domain (other parts from reference TRBV11-2 and TRBJ1-2): EAGVAQSPRYKIIEKRQSVAFWCNPISGHATLYWYQQILGQGPKLLIQFQNNGVVDDSQLPKDRFSAERLKGVDSTLKIQPAKLEDSAVYLCASSLRNSGHSYGYTFGSGTRLTVV.

This sequence joins TRBV6-5 and TRBJ2-5; a possible D gene is TRBD2 (7 bases). V was clipped by 7 bases and J by 4 bases, with 16 bases between them. Germline V gene lookup returns CDR1 MNHEY and CDR2 SVGAGI. This CDR3 is built from 14 residues. CDR3 nucleotides: TGTGCCAGCACCCCTGGCGGGGGCAGAGAGACCCAGTACTTC. Translated: CASTPGGGRETQYF.

This chain uses TRBV2 with TRBJ2-1, with unresolved D. Germline V gene sequence: CDR1 SNHLY, CDR2 FYNNEI. The CDR3 loop spans 13 amino acids. V shed 7 bases and J shed 4 bases, with 11 bases lying between them. The CDR3 sequence: CASNDLSYNEQFF. In DNA form, the CDR3 reads TGTGCCAGCAATGACCTGAGTTACAATGAGCAGTTCTTC. The full variable domain, completed using reference TRBV2 and TRBJ2-1, is EPEVTQTPSHQVTQMGQEVILRCVPISNHLYFYWYRQILGQKVEFLVSFYNNEISEKSEIFDDQFSVERPDGSNFTLKIRSTKLEDSAMYFCASNDLSYNEQFFGPGTRLTVL.

CDR3 coding DNA: TGTGCCAGCAGCAAAAGTCCCCCCCTAGCGGGAGGGCTCTACGAGCAGTACTTC. Its protein is CASSKSPPLAGGLYEQYF. The V call is TRBV21-1, the J call TRBJ2-7; TRBD2 is the table's D call and was not checked against the DNA. TRBV21-1 is tagged as a pseudogene. The CDR3 has 18 amino acids.

The rearrangement joins TRBV11-2 to TRBJ2-5, with 7 bases identical to TRBD1. This CDR3 comprises 16 residues. The germline V gene has CDR1 SGHAT and CDR2 FQNNGV. The ends lost 6 bases at V and 2 bases at J; junction bases unmatched: 12. The CDR3 coding sequence is TGTGCCAGCAGATACCTCCGAGGGGGCGGACAAGAGACCCAGTACTTC. This encodes CASRYLRGGGQETQYF.

Notes on this clone: A junction boundary mismatches the germline segment, possibly from a read error. The V gene is TRBV12-3 or TRBV12-4, the J gene TRBJ1-3; D is possibly TRBD1 (6 bases). The CDR3 is 13 amino acids. DNA for the CDR3: TGTGCCAGCAGTGGACAGACAGGCAATCTTGGCTCCTTT. Translated, it gives CASSGQTGNLGSF.

The chain joins TRBV12-3 or TRBV12-4 to TRBJ1-2; possibly TRBD1 for D (5 bases). V was pared by 3 bases and J by 7 bases, with 12 bases between. The CDR3 is 13 amino acids. CDR3 coding DNA: TGTGCCAGCAGTTTGGCAGGGTTGCGTGGCTACACCTTC. This sequence encodes CASSLAGLRGYTF.

The chain employs TRBV15 and TRBJ2-5; a possible D gene is TRBD2 (5 bases). Between the trimmed V and J ends, which lost 5 bases and 0 bases, there was a span of 10 bases. Per germline, CDR1 LNHNV and CDR2 YYDKDF (reference sequence). The CDR3 loop spans 14 amino acids. CDR3 nucleotides: TGTGCCACCAGCGTTCCGGGGAACCAAGAGACCCAGTACTTC. It specifies CATSVPGNQETQYF.

The chain uses TRBV9 and TRBJ1-3, with D possibly matching TRBD1 (6 bases). With 2 bases removed from V and 2 bases from J, the gap between germline ends came to 11 bases. The germline gives CDR1 SGDLS, CDR2 YYNGEE. The CDR3 extends over 15 amino acids. For the CDR3, the DNA is TGTGCCAGCAGCGTTTTGGGGGGGCCTGGAAACACCATATATTTT. Translation gives CASSVLGGPGNTIYF.

This chain uses TRBV30 with TRBJ2-2; 7 bases line up with TRBD2. This CDR3 is 16 amino acids long. The germline gives CDR1 GTSNPN, CDR2 SVGIG (reference sequence). J lost 5 bases, V lost 0 bases, and 9 bases had no gene match. CDR3 loop: CAWSVPASGTTGELFF. The DNA for the CDR3 is TGTGCCTGGAGTGTACCGGCTAGCGGAACAACCGGGGAGCTGTTTTTT.

As for this clone: An end of the junction differs from the germline gene, which may be a read error. The chain links TRBV7-6 to TRBJ2-2; 8 bases line up with TRBD2. This CDR3 is 15 amino acids long. Germline values: CDR1 SGHVS, CDR2 FNYEAQ. The CDR3, as DNA: TGTGCCAGCAGCTTAGGTCCTCCACAGAGCGGGGGGCTGTTTTTT. Translation gives CASSLGPPQSGGLFF.

The chain joins TRBV12-3 or TRBV12-4 to TRBJ1-1; maybe TRBD1 (5 bases). The CDR3 spans 11 residues. The V gene lost 7 bases and the J gene lost 9 bases, with 12 bases spanning the gap. The CDR3 DNA follows: TGTGCCAGCAATCAGGGTGGTAAAGCTTTCTTT. Translated, it gives CASNQGGKAFF.

V usage is TRBV7-2 and J usage is TRBJ1-2, with a weak D call TRBD1 (6 bases). Trimming stripped 0 bases from V and 5 bases from J, with 10 bases between. The CDR3 is 14 amino acids. Germline V gene lookup returns CDR1 SGHTA and CDR2 FQGNSA. The CDR3 bases are TGTGCCAGCAGCTTAGCGGACAGAAGTTATGGCTACACCTTC. Protein sequence: CASSLADRSYGYTF.

The chain carries TRBV5-1 and TRBJ2-7; D is uncertain. Per germline, CDR1 SGHRS and CDR2 YFSETQ. The CDR3 length is 13 residues. V lost 4 bases, J lost 0 bases, and 8 bases lay in between. CDR3 in DNA: TGCGCCAGCAGCCCCCCCGGCTCCTACGAGCAGTACTTC. Amino acid sequence: CASSPPGSYEQYF. Supplemented by reference TRBV5-1 and TRBJ2-7, the full variable domain reads KAGVTQTPRYLIKTRGQQVTLSCSPISGHRSVSWYQQTPGQGLQFLFEYFSETQRNKGNFPGRFSGRQFSNSRSEMNVSTLELGDSALYLCASSPPGSYEQYFGPGTRLTVT.

V is TRBV6-5 and J is TRBJ2-1, with TRBD1 matching 7 bases. From germline, CDR1 is MNHEY and CDR2 SVGAGI. The trim removed 7 bases at V and 9 bases at J, leaving 12 bases unmatched. This CDR3 has 14 amino acids. The CDR3 DNA follows: TGTGCCAGCATCCCGGGACAGAGTATCGGTGAGCAGTTCTTC. Its protein is CASIPGQSIGEQFF.

V and J are TRBV28 and TRBJ1-5, with 7 bases lining up with TRBD1. The junction had 6 bases not matched to a gene; V was cut back by 4 bases and J by 6 bases. Germline CDR1 MDHEN, CDR2 SYDVKM. The CDR3 runs 14 residues. For the CDR3, the DNA is TGTGCCAGCAGTTCCCCCGACAGGGCTCAGCCCCAGCATTTT. Amino acids: CASSSPDRAQPQHF.

This clone was observed a few times. V gene TRBV4-1 combines with J gene TRBJ1-1; no firm D call. Deletions cut 0 bases from V and 1 base from J, with 15 bases between. The CDR3 extends over 17 amino acids. Looked up from germline, CDR1 is MGHRA and CDR2 is YSYEKL. Written as DNA, the CDR3 is TGCGCCAGCAGCCAAGATCCCTCGGGTCCCAGGAACACTGAAGCTTTCTTT. It encodes CASSQDPSGPRNTEAFF.

J is TRBJ2-1 and V is TRBV9, with 9 bases aligning to TRBD1. The germline gives CDR1 SGDLS, CDR2 YYNGEE. The CDR3 totals 15 residues. J was trimmed by 2 bases and V by 3 bases; bases with no gene match: 3. CDR3 nucleotide sequence: TGTGCCAGCAGCGCCCGGGACAGGGCCTACAATGAGCAGTTCTTC. It codes for CASSARDRAYNEQFF.

This clone was seen once. This rearrangement joins TRBV5-6 to TRBJ2-7; TRBD2 agrees at 9 bases. The V and J ends lost 4 bases and 0 bases, in that order; junction bases with no gene match: 11. This CDR3 contains 17 residues. Looked up from germline, CDR1 is SGHDT and CDR2 is YYEEEE. This CDR3 reads CASSRPMPAGGSYEQYF. Here the CDR3 DNA reads TGTGCCAGCAGCCGCCCGATGCCAGCGGGGGGCTCCTACGAGCAGTACTTC.

The V call is TRBV9, the J call TRBJ1-1; TRBD1 agrees at 7 bases. This CDR3 spans 16 amino acids. Germline loops: CDR1 SGDLS, CDR2 YYNGEE. The V gene end was trimmed by 0 bases and the J gene end by 0 bases; junction bases not matched to a gene: 5. As DNA, the CDR3 is TGTGCCAGCAGCGTAGCAGGGGGACCAATGAACACTGAAGCTTTCTTT. Translation gives CASSVAGGPMNTEAFF.

The rearrangement joins TRBV11-3 to TRBJ2-5; 8 nucleotides line up with TRBD1. The CDR3 is 16 residues long. CDR1 is SGHNT, CDR2 YENEEA, per germline. The V segment lost 6 bases and the J segment 1 base; nucleotides outside the gene matches: 10. The chain's CDR3 is CASSRGTGEPQETQYF. The CDR3 DNA follows: TGTGCCAGCAGTCGAGGGACAGGAGAACCCCAAGAGACCCAGTACTTC.

This chain connects TRBV7-9 to TRBJ2-7; D unclear. V was pared by 2 bases and J by 4 bases, with 12 bases between. This CDR3 has 14 amino acids. Germline lookup yields CDR1 SEHNR and CDR2 FQNEAQ (reference sequence). This CDR3 reads CASSLKPGRYEQYF. The CDR3 coding sequence is TGTGCCAGCAGCTTAAAACCAGGCAGGTACGAGCAGTACTTC.

This clone was observed once. This chain connects TRBV27 to TRBJ1-2, with TRBD1 matching over 7 bases. CDR3 size: 12 residues. Germline V gene lookup returns CDR1 MNHEY and CDR2 SMNVEV (reference sequence). The junction had 4 bases not matched to a gene; V was cut back by 5 bases and J by 7 bases. The CDR3 sequence: CASSHTGVGYTF. CDR3 coding DNA: TGTGCCAGCAGTCATACAGGGGTTGGCTACACCTTC.

The count of this clone is one. V is TRBV6-1 and J is TRBJ2-7; 7 nucleotides match TRBD1. V dropped 3 bases and J dropped 2; count of bases not matched to a gene: 1. The CDR3 sequence is 13 residues long. The germline gives CDR1 MNHNS, CDR2 SASEGT. The CDR3: CASSEDRTYEQYF. DNA of the CDR3: TGTGCCAGCAGTGAGGACAGGACCTACGAGCAGTACTTC.

This sequence joins TRBV10-3 and TRBJ1-1; 8 positions agree with TRBD1. V shed 0 bases, J shed 4 bases, and the junction held 4 bases outside the gene matches. Germline lookup yields CDR1 ENHRY and CDR2 SYGVKD. The CDR3 length is 15 residues. The CDR3 DNA follows: TGTGCCATCAGTGAGTCTGACAGGGGCGGCACTGAAGCTTTCTTT. It codes for CAISESDRGGTEAFF.